The 19 T cell receptor beta chains reported below all come from one sample, sequenced in a study of T-cell reconstitution after alpha-beta-depleted transplantation in children. Molecular barcoding with unique molecular identifiers was used for the TCRbeta library. TCRdb used MiXCR to reprocess the PCR reads, holding one entry per CDR3 protein. The sample holds around 200,000 distinct CDR3 sequences, about 9.2% seen once. Specimen: PBMCs from the stem cell graft donor, collected from the stem cell graft. All receptors come from a human donor who donated a stem cell graft to a child with acute lymphoblastic leukemia.

This clonotype came up many times. CDR3 region: CASSPGLSYEQYF. The DNA of the CDR3 is TGCGCCAGCAGTCCAGGACTATCCTACGAGCAGTACTTC. This rearrangement joins TRBV5-1 to TRBJ2-7, with a tentative D call TRBD2 (6 bases). Trimming left V 5 bases short and J 1 base short, with 10 bases between. The CDR3 totals 13 residues. CDR1 is SGHRS, CDR2 YFSETQ, per germline.

CDR3 coding DNA: TGTGCCAGCAGCCTTATGGGGCAGGGGGAGACCCAGTACTTC. This codes for CASSLMGQGETQYF. The chain joins TRBV3-1 to TRBJ2-5, with a possible D match to TRBD1 (6 bases). V was clipped by 4 bases and J by 5 bases, with 14 bases between them. The germline V gene has CDR1 LGHDT and CDR2 YNNKEL (reference sequence). The CDR3 length is 14 residues.

This clonotype has at least ten counts. This chain connects TRBV5-1 to TRBJ2-7, with TRBD1 identical over 9 bases. The CDR3 extends over 15 amino acids. V was clipped by 4 bases and J by 6 bases; unmatched bases: 11. Germline V lookup: CDR1 SGHRS, CDR2 YFSETQ. The CDR3 nucleotides read TGCGCCAGCAGCCCAACGACAGGGGGACTCGCCGAGCAGTACTTC. Its protein product is CASSPTTGGLAEQYF.

This chain connects TRBV5-1 to TRBJ1-2; TRBD1 is a possible D gene (5 bases). The CDR3 covers 19 residues. CDR1 is SGHRS, CDR2 YFSETQ, per germline. V was clipped by 0 bases and J by 0 bases, with 21 bases between them. CDR3 in amino acids: CASSLGHRTASTTNYGYTF. CDR3 nucleotides: TGCGCCAGCAGCTTGGGTCACAGGACGGCGTCTACCACTAACTATGGCTACACCTTC.

The table lists this clonotype with many counts. The chain combines TRBV27 with TRBJ2-3, with TRBD1 matching 8 bases. V trimming: 3 bases; J trimming: 1 base; junction bases outside the gene matches: 3. CDR3 size: 15 residues. The germline CDR1 and CDR2 sequences are MNHEY and SMNVEV (reference sequence). CDR3 residues: CASSLDRVGTDTQYF. The DNA of the CDR3 is TGTGCCAGCAGTTTGGACAGGGTGGGCACAGATACGCAGTATTTT.

V gene TRBV29-1 combines with J gene TRBJ1-1, with a tentative D call TRBD1 (6 bases). This CDR3 is built from 12 residues. CDR1 SQVTM and CDR2 ANQGSEA come from the germline V gene. V lost 4 bases and J 2 bases, leaving 8 bases between the germline ends. CDR3 region: CSVGDINTEAFF. The CDR3 DNA is TGCAGCGTTGGGGACATAAACACTGAAGCTTTCTTT. Based on the CDR3 plus reference TRBV29-1 and TRBJ1-1, the full variable domain is SAVISQKPSRDICQRGTSLTIQCQVDSQVTMMFWYRQQPGQSLTLIATANQGSEATYESGFVIDKFPISRPNLTFSTLTVSNMSPEDSSIYLCSVGDINTEAFFGQGTRLTVV.

This clonotype was seen more than once but under ten times. This chain uses TRBV6-1 with TRBJ1-1; unclear D gene. The CDR3 runs to 13 residues. The germline CDR1 and CDR2 sequences are MNHNS and SASEGT. V lost 7 bases to trimming and J lost 1 base, with 10 bases between them. CDR3 sequence: CASTSVRNTEAFF. The CDR3 coding sequence is TGTGCCAGCACCAGCGTAAGGAACACTGAAGCTTTCTTT.

This clonotype turned up a few times. The chain has TRBV29-1 and TRBJ1-1, with a tentative D call TRBD1 (5 bases). CDR3 length: 13 amino acids. Deletions cut 1 base from V and 4 bases from J, with 10 bases between. Germline V CDR1 and CDR2: SQVTM, ANQGSEA. The CDR3 bases are TGCAGCGTTGAAGCGGGCCAGGGCACTGAAGCTTTCTTT. Translation gives CSVEAGQGTEAFF.

This clonotype occurred a few times. The gene calls are TRBV5-1 and TRBJ2-2; possibly TRBD1 for D (6 bases). V lost 4 bases, J lost 5 bases, and 12 bases lay in between. The CDR3 has 14 amino acids. Per germline, CDR1 SGHRS and CDR2 YFSETQ. CDR3 sequence (DNA): TGCGCCAGCAGCGGTGGGGGCCAAACCGGGGAGCTGTTTTTT. Protein: CASSGGGQTGELFF.

This clonotype came up many times. V gene TRBV7-9 combines with J gene TRBJ2-7; 7 positions agree with TRBD1. Germline CDR1 and CDR2: SEHNR and FQNEAQ (reference sequence). V lost 2 bases and J lost 6; bases outside the gene matches: 7. The CDR3 consists of 14 residues. The CDR3 DNA follows: TGTGCCAGCAGCTTATCAGGGACAGCTGTCGAGCAGTACTTC. It encodes CASSLSGTAVEQYF.

This clonotype has only a few counts. The V gene is TRBV11-3, the J gene TRBJ2-7; D could derive from TRBD1 or TRBD2 (5 bases each). CDR3 length: 13 residues. CDR1 is SGHNT and CDR2 is YENEEA in the germline V gene. Trimming shortened V by 5 bases and J by 3 bases, and 11 bases separated the two germline ends. The CDR3 here is CASSPSRGYEQYF. Here the CDR3 DNA reads TGTGCCAGCAGCCCGTCGAGGGGCTACGAGCAGTACTTC.

This clonotype showed up many times. The rearrangement links TRBV30 to TRBJ2-7; no firm D call. V was clipped by 1 base and J by 1 base, with 11 bases between them. The V gene's germline CDR1 is GTSNPN and CDR2 SVGIG (reference sequence). This CDR3 contains 14 residues. The CDR3 DNA reads TGTGCCTGGAGTGGGTTCCCAATATCCTACGAGCAGTACTTC. Its translation is CAWSGFPISYEQYF.

This clonotype has just a few counts. This chain uses TRBV2 with TRBJ1-1; TRBD1 is a possible D gene (5 bases). V lost 4 bases and J 1 base, leaving 10 bases between the germline ends. Germline V CDR1 and CDR2: SNHLY, FYNNEI. The length of the CDR3 is 14 residues. CDR3 DNA sequence: TGTGCCAGCAGTGGTTCAGGGACGAACACTGAAGCTTTCTTT. Amino acid sequence: CASSGSGTNTEAFF.

Details on this clonotype: A much larger clone differs from this one at a single base, so this may be a read error. The chain couples TRBV19 to TRBJ2-3; 9 nucleotides line up with TRBD1. This CDR3 spans 14 amino acids. The germline CDR1 and CDR2 sequences are LNHDA and SQIVND (reference sequence). The V segment lost 6 bases and the J segment 7 bases; nucleotides outside the gene matches: 8. The CDR3 reads CASRADRGTHTQYF. The CDR3 coding sequence is TGTGCCAGTAGAGCGGACAGGGGAACACATACGCAGTATTTT.

The sample holds a few counts of this clonotype. This rearrangement joins TRBV7-2 to TRBJ2-3; D uncertain. The CDR3 has 12 amino acids. Germline CDR1 reads SGHTA; CDR2 reads FQGNSA. Trimming removed 1 base at V and 13 bases at J, with 12 bases between. The CDR3 region has the DNA TGTGCCAGCAGCTTAGTGACTTTTCAGGAGTATTTT. Residues: CASSLVTFQEYF.

This clonotype was found many times. This chain joins TRBV12-3 or TRBV12-4 and TRBJ2-3; maybe TRBD1 (6 bases). This CDR3 spans 15 amino acids. Trimming removed 3 bases from V and 6 bases from J, with 16 bases in between. The CDR3 DNA follows: TGTGCCAGCAGTTTTGAGGGGGTCGGAGGCGATACGCAGTATTTT. Translated: CASSFEGVGGDTQYF.

The rearrangement uses TRBV20-1 and TRBJ1-5; a possible D gene is TRBD1 (6 bases). The CDR3 is 15 residues long. Germline V gene sequence: CDR1 DFQATT, CDR2 SNEGSKA (reference sequence). Trimming shortened V by 3 bases and J by 1 base, and 13 bases separated the two germline ends. CDR3 in amino acids: CSARRDNWSNQPQHF. The CDR3 DNA reads TGCAGTGCTAGGCGGGACAACTGGAGCAATCAGCCCCAGCATTTT.

This clonotype was seen a few times. The chain uses TRBV5-1 and TRBJ1-1; D gene ambiguous. There are 14 residues in the CDR3. The V gene lost 0 bases and the J gene lost 3 bases, with 9 bases spanning the gap. Germline V gene lookup returns CDR1 SGHRS and CDR2 YFSETQ. The DNA for the CDR3 is TGCGCCAGCAGCTTGGGGCAGTCGGACACTGAAGCTTTCTTT. This encodes CASSLGQSDTEAFF.

This clonotype was seen only a few times. The chain couples TRBV10-3 to TRBJ2-7; 7 bases agree with TRBD1. The CDR3 extends over 15 amino acids. CDR1 ENHRY and CDR2 SYGVKD come from the germline V gene. V trimming: 5 bases; J trimming: 8 bases; junction bases outside the gene matches: 15. As DNA, the CDR3 is TGTGCCATCAGTTCACCAGGGACAGCCGACGGCCAGCAGTACTTC. Protein: CAISSPGTADGQQYF.